The 20 T cell receptor beta chains in this list originate from one sample, sequenced in a study of blood T cell repertoires in COVID-19. Clones were read by immunoSEQ multiplex PCR, and TCRdb kept only the in-frame ones, dropping some. The repertoire holds more than 100,000 clones, with about 89% as singletons. Sequencing input: peripheral blood. The receptors stem from a man aged 45-65 years with active or convalescent COVID-19.

This rearrangement joins TRBV12-3 or TRBV12-4 to TRBJ1-1; D might be TRBD1 (5 bases). The CDR3 totals 13 residues. V was clipped by 7 bases and J by 6 bases, with 15 bases between them. This CDR3 reads CASTRLEGSEAFF. CDR3 DNA sequence: TGTGCCAGCACCCGCTTGGAGGGGTCTGAAGCTTTCTTT.

The V gene is TRBV12-5, the J gene TRBJ2-1; the D is unclear. Trimming removed 1 base at V and 10 bases at J, with 8 bases between. Germline-derived CDR1 and CDR2 are LGHNT and FRNRAP. There are 12 residues in the CDR3. The CDR3 sequence is CASGLDRSEQFF. The DNA of the CDR3 is TGTGCTAGTGGTTTGGACCGGTCAGAGCAGTTCTTC.

The chain has TRBV25-1 and TRBJ1-4; D unresolved. The CDR3 is made up of 14 amino acids. The V and J ends lost 2 bases and 7 bases respectively, with 11 bases between them. Germline V gene lookup returns CDR1 MGHDK and CDR2 SYGVNS. CDR3 bases: TGTGCCAGCAGTGAACCGGGAGGTGGTGAAAAACTGTTTTTT. Protein product: CASSEPGGGEKLFF.

The rearrangement uses TRBV12-3 or TRBV12-4 and TRBJ2-1; the D is unclear. This CDR3 has 12 residues. Trimming took off 1 base at V and 8 bases at J, with 6 bases between the two ends. CDR3 nucleotide sequence: TGTGCCAGCAGTTTAGGTGGAGATGAGCAGTTCTTC. Its translation is CASSLGGDEQFF.

This clone came up once. V gene TRBV10-3 combines with J gene TRBJ2-3; 11 bases map to TRBD2. Trimming took 0 bases from V and 5 from J; bases not matched to a gene: 13. CDR1 and CDR2 (germline): ENHRY, SYGVKD. This CDR3 has 19 amino acids. CDR3 loop: CAISESTRLAGQGVDTQYF. The CDR3 region has the DNA TGTGCCATCAGTGAGTCGACTCGACTAGCGGGACAGGGTGTAGATACGCAGTATTTT.

The rearrangement joins TRBV11-3 to TRBJ2-5, with TRBD2 identical over 15 bases. CDR1 is SGHNT, CDR2 YENEEA, per germline. The ends lost 4 bases at V and 2 bases at J; junction bases unmatched: 2. The CDR3 totals 16 residues. For the CDR3, the DNA is TGTGCCAGCAGCTACGGGACTAGCGGGGGGCAAGAGACCCAGTACTTC. Its protein is CASSYGTSGGQETQYF.

This clone was seen a single time. CDR3 DNA sequence: TGTGCCAGCAGTGGAGACGGGACAGGGGATCGAAATTCACCCCTCCACTTT. Residues: CASSGDGTGDRNSPLHF. The chain joins TRBV27 to TRBJ1-6; 10 bases map to TRBD1. The V and J ends lost 5 bases and 7 bases, in that order; junction bases with no gene match: 11. Germline V gene lookup returns CDR1 MNHEY and CDR2 SMNVEV (reference sequence). The CDR3 is 17 amino acids.

This clone was recorded only once. The chain combines TRBV6-2 or TRBV6-3 with TRBJ2-1; TRBD2 agrees at 7 bases. Germline lookup yields CDR1 MNHEY and CDR2 SVGEGT. Germline trimming cut 5 bases from V and 10 bases from J; bases unmatched to any gene: 8. There are 13 residues in the CDR3. CDR3 coding DNA: TGTGCCAGCAGTCGGGGAGGGGTGGGAGAGCAGTTCTTC. It yields the protein CASSRGGVGEQFF.

The chain uses TRBV20-1 and TRBJ2-3; no firm D call. Trimming took 4 bases from V and 2 from J, leaving 4 bases between them. The CDR3 loop spans 11 amino acids. CDR1 is DFQATT, CDR2 SNEGSKA, per germline (reference sequence). The CDR3 coding sequence is TGCAGTGCTACGTACACAGATACGCAGTATTTT. Translating gives CSATYTDTQYF.

V gene TRBV18 combines with J gene TRBJ2-2, with D possibly being TRBD1 (6 bases). The germline V gene has CDR1 KGHSH and CDR2 LQKENI. Trimming removed 5 bases from V and 5 bases from J, with 18 bases in between. This CDR3 region has 16 residues. The DNA for the CDR3 is TGTGCCAGCTCATCCGTATCACAGGGTATTACCGGGGAGCTGTTTTTT. It yields the protein CASSSVSQGITGELFF.

V is TRBV15 and J is TRBJ2-1; TRBD1 matches at 8 bases. The CDR3 extends over 15 amino acids. CDR1 is LNHNV and CDR2 is YYDKDF in the germline V gene (reference sequence). V dropped 4 bases and J dropped 1; count of bases not matched to a gene: 3. The CDR3 reads CATSIWTGSYNEQFF. The CDR3, as DNA: TGTGCCACCAGCATCTGGACAGGGTCCTACAATGAGCAGTTCTTC. Full variable domain (remainder filled in from reference TRBV15 and TRBJ2-1): DAMVIQNPRYQVTQFGKPVTLSCSQTLNHNVMYWYQQKSSQAPKLLFHYYDKDFNNEADTPDNFQSRRPNTSFCFLDIRSPGLGDTAMYLCATSIWTGSYNEQFFGPGTRLTVL.

The V call is TRBV19, the J call TRBJ2-7; D perhaps matches TRBD1 (5 bases). With 5 bases removed from V and 0 bases from J, the gap between germline ends came to 8 bases. Germline assignment: CDR1 LNHDA and CDR2 SQIVND (reference sequence). The CDR3 totals 13 residues. DNA of the CDR3: TGTGCCAGTAGTCGACAGAGCTCCTACGAGCAGTACTTC. Amino acids: CASSRQSSYEQYF.

The rearrangement uses TRBV6-5 and TRBJ1-2, with 8 bases aligning to TRBD1. Germline loops: CDR1 MNHEY, CDR2 SVGAGI. With V trimmed by 2 bases and J by 11 bases, 13 bases remained unmatched. The CDR3 runs to 15 residues. The CDR3 loop is CASSYEVGTGLGYTF. The DNA for the CDR3 is TGTGCCAGCAGTTACGAGGTTGGGACAGGTCTCGGATACACCTTC.

This clone has just one count. The chain uses TRBV19 and TRBJ1-1; D not resolved. Germline CDR1 is LNHDA and CDR2 is SQIVND (reference sequence). V dropped 1 base and J dropped 7 bases, with 7 bases sitting between them. The CDR3 has 12 amino acids. This chain's CDR3 is CASSIGAGEAFF. The CDR3 nucleotides read TGTGCCAGTAGTATAGGGGCCGGTGAAGCTTTCTTT.

This chain links TRBV10-1 with TRBJ2-1; TRBD2 matches 12 bases. With V trimmed by 5 bases and J by 5 bases, 4 bases remained unmatched. Germline V lookup: CDR1 WNHNN, CDR2 SYGVQD (reference sequence). The CDR3 is 15 amino acids. The CDR3 coding sequence is TGCGCCAGCAGTTTACTAGCGGGGGGCCACAATGAGCAGTTCTTC. It codes for CASSLLAGGHNEQFF.

This sequence joins TRBV30 and TRBJ2-7, with 14 nucleotides matching TRBD2. J gave up 3 bases and V 3 bases, and 4 bases lay outside the gene matches. Germline CDR1 reads GTSNPN; CDR2 reads SVGIG (reference sequence). The CDR3 totals 15 residues. The CDR3, as DNA: TGTGCCTGGAGATCGGGACTAGCGGGAGTCTACGAGCAGTACTTC. Its protein is CAWRSGLAGVYEQYF.

The chain couples TRBV2 to TRBJ2-7, with D possibly being TRBD2 (6 bases). V lost 5 bases, J lost 0 bases, and 14 bases lay in between. Germline-derived CDR1 and CDR2 are SNHLY and FYNNEI. The CDR3 is 15 residues long. The CDR3 region is CASSPRGTFSYEQYF. CDR3 coding DNA: TGTGCCAGCAGTCCCCGAGGGACTTTCTCCTACGAGCAGTACTTC.

The CDR3 nucleotides are TGTGCCAGCAGCTCCCCTAGGGGTAGCGGATTCACAGATACGCAGTATTTT. The encoded protein is CASSSPRGSGFTDTQYF. The chain is built from TRBV7-2 and TRBJ2-3; perhaps TRBD2 as D (6 bases). Germline V gene data show CDR1 as SGHTA and CDR2 as FQGNSA. This CDR3 is 17 amino acids long. Trimming removed 4 bases from V and 2 bases from J, with 19 bases in between.

The genes are TRBV18 and TRBJ2-1; D is undetermined. Trimming took off 0 bases at V and 9 bases at J, with 9 bases between the two ends. The CDR3 covers 13 residues. CDR1 is KGHSH, CDR2 LQKENI, per germline. CDR3: CASSPPLGGEQFF. The DNA for the CDR3 is TGTGCCAGCTCACCACCCCTAGGCGGTGAGCAGTTCTTC.

The count of this clone is one. The chain recombines TRBV2 with TRBJ2-7, with no clear D. V lost 4 bases and J 4 bases, leaving 11 bases between the germline ends. Germline assignment: CDR1 SNHLY and CDR2 FYNNEI. This CDR3 contains 13 residues. CDR3 region: CASSGGSLYEQYF. In nucleotides, the CDR3 is TGTGCCAGCAGTGGTGGTAGTCTTTACGAGCAGTACTTC.